This entry lists 11 T cell receptor beta chains sequenced from one sample in a study of T cell responses to AZD1222 COVID-19 vaccine (dated by TCRdb to the early 2020s). Library prep was done by the immunoSEQ multiplex PCR assay. In its TCRdb copy, this immuneACCESS table keeps in-frame sequences only and misses some clones. Where compared with another copy, unresolved V genes explain less than half of these, and the others have no known cause. The sample has around 130,000 clones on record, 80% to 90% of them singletons. The top ten clones comprise more than 2.5% of the sample. According to the study, the label for this sample's time point signals: baseline before first vaccination. The sample was peripheral blood, taken on day 0 of AZD1222 vaccination. The receptors here all came from an adult in good health.

The V gene is TRBV5-4, the J gene TRBJ2-1; D is undetermined. The length of the CDR3 is 12 residues. Germline-derived CDR1 and CDR2 are SGHNT and YYREEE (reference sequence). With 5 bases removed from V and 9 bases from J, the gap between germline ends came to 12 bases. CDR3 nucleotides: TGTGCCAGCAGTCTCGTACCTGCTGAGCAGTTCTTC. Residues: CASSLVPAEQFF. The full variable domain, with the rest looked up from reference TRBV5-4 and TRBJ2-1, is ETGVTQSPTHLIKTRGQQVTLRCSSQSGHNTVSWYQQALGQGPQFIFQYYREEENGRGNFPPRFSGLQFPNYSSELNVNALELDDSALYLCASSLVPAEQFFGPGTRLTVL.

The V gene is TRBV10-1, the J gene TRBJ2-7; a possible D gene is TRBD1 (7 bases). Germline values: CDR1 WNHNN, CDR2 SYGVQD (reference sequence). CDR3 length equals 17 residues. Trimming took off 8 bases at V and 0 bases at J, with 23 bases between the two ends. CDR3 sequence reads: CASPGGTENRGSYEQYF. CDR3 DNA: TGCGCCAGCCCCGGAGGGACAGAAAATAGAGGCTCCTACGAGCAGTACTTC.

The chain recombines TRBV29-1 with TRBJ2-1; 8 bases line up with TRBD2. Trimming at V came to 3 bases and at J to 3 bases, leaving 4 bases not matched to a gene. CDR1 is SQVTM and CDR2 is ANQGSEA in the germline V gene. This CDR3 is 14 amino acids long. The CDR3 coding sequence is TGCAGCGTTGATGTAGCGGGACTCTACAATGAGCAGTTCTTC. This encodes CSVDVAGLYNEQFF.

This clone was observed once. The CDR3 DNA is TGTGCCAGCAGCATGGGACCGAACACTGAAGCTTTCTTT. Translation gives CASSMGPNTEAFF. The chain uses TRBV6-2 or TRBV6-3 and TRBJ1-1; D possibly corresponds to TRBD1 (5 bases). Germline values: CDR1 MNHEY, CDR2 SVGEGT. Trimming stripped 6 bases from V and 1 base from J, with 9 bases between. CDR3 length: 13 residues.

V usage is TRBV19 and J usage is TRBJ2-1; 8 nucleotides match TRBD1. The CDR3 loop spans 17 amino acids. V lost 3 bases, J lost 0 bases, and 7 bases stayed unmatched. CDR1 and CDR2 from the germline V gene are LNHDA and SQIVND (reference sequence). For the CDR3, the DNA is TGTGCCAGTAGTATCGGCCGACAGGGGTCCTCCTACAATGAGCAGTTCTTC. Translation gives CASSIGRQGSSYNEQFF.

V usage is TRBV20-1 and J usage is TRBJ1-2; D unresolved. CDR3 length: 8 residues. Germline V lookup: CDR1 DFQATT, CDR2 SNEGSKA (reference sequence). Trimming pared 3 bases from V and 8 bases from J, leaving 1 base between. This chain's CDR3 is CSASGYTF. CDR3 coding DNA: TGCAGTGCTAGCGGCTACACCTTC.

This clone occurred a few times. The gene calls are TRBV6-5 and TRBJ2-1; 11 bases map to TRBD1. The CDR3 is made up of 15 amino acids. In germline, CDR1 is MNHEY, CDR2 SVGAGI. V was clipped by 0 bases and J by 15 bases; unmatched bases: 10. CDR3 amino acids: CASSYSEVDRGRPFF. The CDR3 nucleotides read TGTGCCAGCAGTTACTCCGAGGTGGACAGGGGGCGGCCGTTCTTC.

The J gene is TRBJ1-4, the V gene TRBV6-2 or TRBV6-3; D gene uncertain. Per the germline V gene, CDR1 is MNHEY and CDR2 is SVGEGT. There are 15 residues in the CDR3. Trimming shortened V by 0 bases and J by 8 bases, and 13 bases separated the two germline ends. CDR3 sequence reads: CASSYSKQTGEKLFF. CDR3 nucleotides: TGTGCCAGCAGTTACTCGAAACAGACGGGGGAAAAACTGTTTTTT.

This chain connects TRBV18 to TRBJ2-3; 7 nucleotides align to TRBD2. The CDR3 length is 14 residues. Unmatched junction bases numbered 4, after V lost 6 bases and J lost 1 base. Per the germline V gene, CDR1 is KGHSH and CDR2 is LQKENI. CDR3 nucleotides: TGTGCCAGCTCCCGAAGCGGGGGCACAGATACGCAGTATTTT. Its protein is CASSRSGGTDTQYF.

The chain links TRBV7-8 to TRBJ2-4, with D possibly TRBD1 on 6 matching bases. V was shortened by 11 bases and J by 1 base, with 21 bases between the two germline ends. The V gene's germline CDR1 is SGHVS and CDR2 FQNEAQ. The CDR3 is made up of 16 amino acids. CDR3 sequence: CASGRPRGRAKNIQYF. As DNA, the CDR3 is TGTGCCTCAGGCAGACCCAGGGGAAGGGCCAAAAACATTCAGTACTTC.

The chain uses TRBV18 and TRBJ2-3; 9 bases map to TRBD2. CDR3 length: 19 amino acids. The germline V gene encodes CDR1 KGHSH and CDR2 LQKENI. Trimming at V came to 3 bases and at J to 0 bases, leaving 13 bases not matched to a gene. The CDR3 nucleotides are TGTGCCAGCTCACCTCCTGGAACTGATAGCGGGGGAAGCACAGATACGCAGTATTTT. This sequence encodes CASSPPGTDSGGSTDTQYF. The variable domain in full, with the rest retrieved from reference TRBV18 and TRBJ2-3, is NAGVMQNPRHLVRRRGQEARLRCSPMKGHSHVYWYRQLPEEGLKFMVYLQKENIIDESGMPKERFSAEFPKEGPSILRIQQVVRGDSAAYFCASSPPGTDSGGSTDTQYFGPGTRLTVL.